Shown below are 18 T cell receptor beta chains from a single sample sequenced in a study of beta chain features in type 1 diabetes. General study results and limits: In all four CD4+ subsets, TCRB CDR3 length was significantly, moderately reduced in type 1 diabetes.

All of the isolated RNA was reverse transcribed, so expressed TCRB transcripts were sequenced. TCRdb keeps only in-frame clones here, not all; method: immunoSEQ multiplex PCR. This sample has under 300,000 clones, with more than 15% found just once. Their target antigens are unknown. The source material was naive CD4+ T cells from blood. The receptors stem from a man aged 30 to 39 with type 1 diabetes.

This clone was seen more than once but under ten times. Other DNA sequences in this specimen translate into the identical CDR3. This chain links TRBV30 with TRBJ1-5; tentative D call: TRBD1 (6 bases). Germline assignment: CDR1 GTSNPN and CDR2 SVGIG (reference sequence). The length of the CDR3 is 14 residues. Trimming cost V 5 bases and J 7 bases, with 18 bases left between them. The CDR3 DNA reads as TGTGCCTGGTCCAGACAGGTTGGGGGGCAGCCCCAGCATTTT. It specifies CAWSRQVGGQPQHF.

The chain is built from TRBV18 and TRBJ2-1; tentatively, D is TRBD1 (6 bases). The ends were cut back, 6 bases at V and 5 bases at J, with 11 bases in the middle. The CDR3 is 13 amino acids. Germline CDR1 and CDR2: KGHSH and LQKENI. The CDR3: CASSPGTNNEQFF. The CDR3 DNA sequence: TGTGCCAGCTCCCCCGGGACAAACAATGAGCAGTTCTTC. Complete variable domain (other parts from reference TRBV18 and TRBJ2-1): NAGVMQNPRHLVRRRGQEARLRCSPMKGHSHVYWYRQLPEEGLKFMVYLQKENIIDESGMPKERFSAEFPKEGPSILRIQQVVRGDSAAYFCASSPGTNNEQFFGPGTRLTVL.

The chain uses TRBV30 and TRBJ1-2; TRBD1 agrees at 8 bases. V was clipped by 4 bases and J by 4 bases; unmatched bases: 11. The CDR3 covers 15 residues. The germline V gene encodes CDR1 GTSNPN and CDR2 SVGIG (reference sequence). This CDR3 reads CAWTSDRGRPYGYTF. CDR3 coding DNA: TGTGCCTGGACCTCAGACAGGGGCCGCCCCTATGGCTACACCTTC.

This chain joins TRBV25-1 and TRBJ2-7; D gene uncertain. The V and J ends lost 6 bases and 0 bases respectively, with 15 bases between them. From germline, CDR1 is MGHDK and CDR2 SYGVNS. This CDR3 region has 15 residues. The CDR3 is CASRWGAGPSYEQYF. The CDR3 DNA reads TGTGCCAGCAGGTGGGGTGCTGGTCCCTCCTACGAGCAGTACTTC.

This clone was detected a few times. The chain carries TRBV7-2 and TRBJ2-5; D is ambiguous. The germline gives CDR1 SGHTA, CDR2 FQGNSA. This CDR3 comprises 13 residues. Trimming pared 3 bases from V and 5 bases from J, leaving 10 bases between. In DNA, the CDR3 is TGTGCCAGCAGCTTTAGTCCAAGGGAGACCCAGTACTTC. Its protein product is CASSFSPRETQYF.

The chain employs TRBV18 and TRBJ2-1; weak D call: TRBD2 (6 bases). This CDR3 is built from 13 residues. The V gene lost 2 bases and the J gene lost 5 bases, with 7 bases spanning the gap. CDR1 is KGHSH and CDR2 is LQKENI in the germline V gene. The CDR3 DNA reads TGTGCCAGCTCACCAGGGGGGAACAATGAGCAGTTCTTC. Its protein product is CASSPGGNNEQFF. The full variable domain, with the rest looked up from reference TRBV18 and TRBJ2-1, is NAGVMQNPRHLVRRRGQEARLRCSPMKGHSHVYWYRQLPEEGLKFMVYLQKENIIDESGMPKERFSAEFPKEGPSILRIQQVVRGDSAAYFCASSPGGNNEQFFGPGTRLTVL.

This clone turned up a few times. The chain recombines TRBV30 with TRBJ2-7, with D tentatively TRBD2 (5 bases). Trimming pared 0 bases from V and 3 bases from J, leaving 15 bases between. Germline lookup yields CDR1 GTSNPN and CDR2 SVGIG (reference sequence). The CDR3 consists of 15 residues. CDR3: CAWSVRRRNNYEQYF. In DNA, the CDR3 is TGTGCCTGGAGTGTACGGAGGCGGAACAACTACGAGCAGTACTTC.

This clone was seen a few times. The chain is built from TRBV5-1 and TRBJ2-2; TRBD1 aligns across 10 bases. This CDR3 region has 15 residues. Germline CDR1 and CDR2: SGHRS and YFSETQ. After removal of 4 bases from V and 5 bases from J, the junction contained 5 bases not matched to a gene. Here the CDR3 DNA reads TGCGCCAGCAGCGGACCGGGACAGGGGACCGGGGAGCTGTTTTTT. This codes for CASSGPGQGTGELFF.

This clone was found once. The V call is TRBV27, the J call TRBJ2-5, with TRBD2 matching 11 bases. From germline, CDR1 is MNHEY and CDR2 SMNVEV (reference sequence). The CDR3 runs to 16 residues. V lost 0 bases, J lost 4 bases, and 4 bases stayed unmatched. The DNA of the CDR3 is TGTGCCAGCAGTTTATCGCCTAGCGGGAGGCGAGAGACCCAGTACTTC. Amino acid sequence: CASSLSPSGRRETQYF.

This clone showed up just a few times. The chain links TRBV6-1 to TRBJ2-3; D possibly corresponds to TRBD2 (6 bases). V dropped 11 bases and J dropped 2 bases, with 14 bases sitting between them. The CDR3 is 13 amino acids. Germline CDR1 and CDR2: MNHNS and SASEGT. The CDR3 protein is CAVGSDHTDTQYF. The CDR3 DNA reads TGTGCCGTCGGGAGCGATCACACAGATACGCAGTATTTT.

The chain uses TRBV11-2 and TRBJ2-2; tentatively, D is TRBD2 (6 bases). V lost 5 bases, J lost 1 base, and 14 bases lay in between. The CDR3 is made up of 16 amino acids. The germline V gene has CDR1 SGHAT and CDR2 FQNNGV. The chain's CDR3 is CASSRDLPMNTGELFF. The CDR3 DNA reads TGTGCCAGCAGCCGGGACTTGCCAATGAACACCGGGGAGCTGTTTTTT.

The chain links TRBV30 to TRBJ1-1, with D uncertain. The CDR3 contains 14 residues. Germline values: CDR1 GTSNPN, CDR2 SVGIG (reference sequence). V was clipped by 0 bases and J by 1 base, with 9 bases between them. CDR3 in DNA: TGTGCCTGGAGTGTACAGACTTCGAACACTGAAGCTTTCTTT. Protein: CAWSVQTSNTEAFF.

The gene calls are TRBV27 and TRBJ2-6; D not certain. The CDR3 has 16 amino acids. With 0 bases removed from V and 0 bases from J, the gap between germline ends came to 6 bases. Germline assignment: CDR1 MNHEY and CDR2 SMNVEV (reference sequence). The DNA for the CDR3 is TGTGCCAGCAGTTTATCGATCGGCTCTGGGGCCAACGTCCTGACTTTC. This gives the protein CASSLSIGSGANVLTF.

CDR3 nucleotide sequence: TGTGCCAGCAGTTACGGGAGGTTAGACACTGAAGCTTTCTTT. Translated, it gives CASSYGRLDTEAFF. The chain has TRBV6-5 and TRBJ1-1; D gene ambiguous. Germline V gives CDR1 MNHEY, CDR2 SVGAGI. With 2 bases removed from V and 3 bases from J, the gap between germline ends came to 10 bases. This CDR3 has 14 amino acids.

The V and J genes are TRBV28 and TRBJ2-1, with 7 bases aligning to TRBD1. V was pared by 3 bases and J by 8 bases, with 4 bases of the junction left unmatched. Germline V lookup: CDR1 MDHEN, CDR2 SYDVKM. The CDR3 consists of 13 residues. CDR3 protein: CASSLGQLDEQFF. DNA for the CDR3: TGTGCCAGCAGTTTGGGACAGTTGGATGAGCAGTTCTTC. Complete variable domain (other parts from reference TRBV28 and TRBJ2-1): DVKVTQSSRYLVKRTGEKVFLECVQDMDHENMFWYRQDPGLGLRLIYFSYDVKMKEKGDIPEGYSVSREKKERFSLILESASTNQTSMYLCASSLGQLDEQFFGPGTRLTVL.

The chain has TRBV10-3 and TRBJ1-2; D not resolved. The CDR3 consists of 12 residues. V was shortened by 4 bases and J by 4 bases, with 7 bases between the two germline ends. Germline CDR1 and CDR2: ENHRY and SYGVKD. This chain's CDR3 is CAISARIYGYTF. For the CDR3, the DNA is TGTGCCATCAGTGCGAGGATCTATGGCTACACCTTC.

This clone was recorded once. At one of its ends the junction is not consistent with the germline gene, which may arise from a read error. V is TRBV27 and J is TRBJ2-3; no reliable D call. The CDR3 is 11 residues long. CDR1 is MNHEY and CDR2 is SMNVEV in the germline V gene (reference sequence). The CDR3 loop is CASGFPDTQYF. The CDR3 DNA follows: TGTGCCAGCGGTTTTCCAGATACGCAGTATTTT.

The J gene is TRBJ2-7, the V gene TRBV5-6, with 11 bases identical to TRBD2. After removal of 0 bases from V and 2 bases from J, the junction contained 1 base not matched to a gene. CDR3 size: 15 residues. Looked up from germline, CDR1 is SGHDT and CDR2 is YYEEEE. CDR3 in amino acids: CASSLETSGAYEQYF. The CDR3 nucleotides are TGTGCCAGCAGCTTGGAGACTAGCGGGGCCTACGAGCAGTACTTC.